The 22 T cell receptor beta chains below come from one sample, sequenced in a study of cytomegalovirus exposure and HLA in healthy donors (dated by TCRdb to 2015 to 2018). To prepare the library, the immunoSEQ multiplex PCR assay was applied. A mixture of 60 forward primers for TCR Vbeta segments and 13 reverse primers for TCR Jbeta segments was used in the multiplex PCR. The table was pulled from immuneACCESS by TCRdb, which kept in-frame rearrangements only. Such tables lose some clones; where checked, under half of the loss comes from unresolved V genes, and the rest has no known cause. This sample holds around 180,000 clones; around 68% were observed only once. Of the sample, approximately 1.5% is held by the ten largest clones. What was sequenced was PBMCs. Source of these receptors: a girl aged 5 to 17 in good health and CMV-seronegative.

In this sample, this clone turned up a few times. V usage is TRBV7-2 and J usage is TRBJ1-1; 8 nucleotides align to TRBD1. The CDR3 is made up of 18 amino acids. The V gene end was trimmed by 2 bases and the J gene end by 0 bases; junction bases not matched to a gene: 11. The V gene's germline CDR1 is SGHTA and CDR2 FQGNSA. CDR3 bases: TGTGCCAGCAGCTTACACCGCTTAGGACAGGGACTGAACACTGAAGCTTTCTTT. Its protein product is CASSLHRLGQGLNTEAFF.

The V gene is TRBV7-2, the J gene TRBJ2-2; D is unclear. The V end was cut by 2 bases, the J end by 0 bases, with 7 bases between. Germline CDR1 is SGHTA and CDR2 is FQGNSA. The CDR3 is made up of 15 amino acids. Written as DNA, the CDR3 is TGTGCCAGCAGCTTAAACTCCGCGAACACCGGGGAGCTGTTTTTT. This gives the protein CASSLNSANTGELFF.

This chain links TRBV7-9 with TRBJ2-7; a weak D match, TRBD1 (6 bases). Germline CDR1 and CDR2: SEHNR and FQNEAQ (reference sequence). The V end was cut by 5 bases, the J end by 2 bases, with 16 bases between. The CDR3 has 15 residues. CDR3 nucleotide sequence: TGTGCCAGCAGCCCTCCCCGCAGGGGAGCCTACGAGCAGTACTTC. This translates into CASSPPRRGAYEQYF.

This clone was counted a single time. V and J are TRBV7-6 and TRBJ1-5, with TRBD1 identical over 11 bases. In germline, CDR1 is SGHVS, CDR2 FNYEAQ. The CDR3 totals 14 residues. The V gene end was trimmed by 4 bases and the J gene end by 6 bases; junction bases not matched to a gene: 2. The CDR3 DNA reads as TGTGCCAGCAGCTCAGGGACAGGGGGTCAGCCCCAGCATTTT. This encodes CASSSGTGGQPQHF.

This clone was counted a few times. The chain combines TRBV5-8 with TRBJ2-3, with TRBD2 matching 8 bases. The CDR3 loop spans 17 amino acids. Unmatched junction bases numbered 14, after V lost 3 bases and J lost 5 bases. Germline V gene lookup returns CDR1 SGHTS and CDR2 YDEGEE. CDR3 in amino acids: CASSSSRGVAGKDTQYF. CDR3 nucleotides: TGTGCCAGCAGCTCTTCTCGGGGGGTAGCGGGGAAAGATACGCAGTATTTT. The variable domain in full, with the rest retrieved from reference TRBV5-8 and TRBJ2-3, is EAGVTQSPTHLIKTRGQQATLRCSPISGHTSVYWYQQALGLGLQFLLWYDEGEERNRGNFPPRFSGRQFPNYSSELNVNALELEDSALYLCASSSSRGVAGKDTQYFGPGTRLTVL.

The chain employs TRBV9 and TRBJ1-4; TRBD1 matches at 7 bases. This CDR3 contains 15 residues. Unmatched junction bases numbered 1, after V lost 0 bases and J lost 2 bases. Germline V lookup: CDR1 SGDLS, CDR2 YYNGEE. The CDR3 nucleotides are TGTGCCAGCAGCGTAGAGGGGGCTACTAATGAAAAACTGTTTTTT. It codes for CASSVEGATNEKLFF.

The chain recombines TRBV5-4 with TRBJ2-1; 11 bases line up with TRBD2. Germline V gene lookup returns CDR1 SGHNT and CDR2 YYREEE (reference sequence). Trimming at V came to 3 bases and at J to 7 bases, leaving 6 bases not matched to a gene. The CDR3 has 15 residues. CDR3 sequence reads: CASSWRLAGLNEQFF. DNA of the CDR3: TGTGCCAGCAGCTGGAGACTAGCGGGGTTAAATGAGCAGTTCTTC.

The chain links TRBV19 to TRBJ2-5, with TRBD2 matching 11 bases. V was pared by 3 bases and J by 0 bases, with 6 bases of the junction left unmatched. There are 17 residues in the CDR3. Germline V CDR1 and CDR2: LNHDA, SQIVND (reference sequence). CDR3 loop: CASSIWASGGYQETQYF. Here the CDR3 DNA reads TGTGCCAGTAGTATCTGGGCTAGCGGGGGGTACCAAGAGACCCAGTACTTC.

This clone was observed a handful of times. This sequence joins TRBV7-6 and TRBJ2-7, with TRBD1 matching over 8 bases. CDR3 length: 13 amino acids. Germline CDR1 is SGHVS and CDR2 is FNYEAQ. V gave up 5 bases and J gave up 6 bases; unmatched junction bases: 6. CDR3 nucleotide sequence: TGTGCCAGCAGCCTTTTAGACAGGGGCGAGCAGTACTTC. It is translated as CASSLLDRGEQYF.

As to this clone: Other DNA sequences in this sample translate to the same CDR3. The chain joins TRBV5-1 to TRBJ1-1; no definite D call. The CDR3 runs to 12 residues. Germline CDR1 SGHRS, CDR2 YFSETQ. V lost 4 bases and J lost 2, with 6 bases in between. CDR3 DNA sequence: TGCGCCAGCAGCCGAGGTAACACTGAAGCTTTCTTT. Translating it yields CASSRGNTEAFF.

The gene calls are TRBV5-1 and TRBJ1-5; no firm D call. Germline assignment: CDR1 SGHRS and CDR2 YFSETQ. This CDR3 contains 14 residues. V was cut by 1 base and J by 4 bases, with 9 bases left in between. CDR3 loop: CASSLTVGNQPQHF. The CDR3 DNA is TGCGCCAGCAGCTTGACAGTGGGTAATCAGCCCCAGCATTTT.

The DNA for the CDR3 is TGTGCCAGCAGCACCCCGGGATTTCCTGGCTACACCTTC. Translated: CASSTPGFPGYTF. The chain has TRBV9 and TRBJ1-2; D remains unclear. The V gene's germline CDR1 is SGDLS and CDR2 YYNGEE. V lost 4 bases to trimming and J lost 7 bases, with 14 bases between them. The CDR3 extends over 13 amino acids.

The V call is TRBV6-1, the J call TRBJ1-2; TRBD1 is a possible D gene (6 bases). The CDR3 consists of 15 residues. Germline CDR1 is MNHNS and CDR2 is SASEGT. Trimming left V 4 bases short and J 2 bases short, with 14 bases between. CDR3 loop: CASSVYRDTNYGYTF. Here the CDR3 DNA reads TGTGCCAGCAGTGTATACCGGGACACCAACTATGGCTACACCTTC.

This chain connects TRBV10-2 to TRBJ1-5, with TRBD1 matching over 8 bases. The CDR3 has 16 residues. The germline gives CDR1 WSHSY, CDR2 SAAADI. The V gene end was trimmed by 4 bases and the J gene end by 2 bases; junction bases not matched to a gene: 7. CDR3 loop: CASSAISGQGNQPQHF. CDR3 bases: TGCGCCAGCAGTGCGATATCGGGACAGGGCAATCAGCCCCAGCATTTT.

This chain connects TRBV5-6 to TRBJ2-3, with 7 positions matching TRBD2. The CDR3 totals 14 residues. With 0 bases clipped from V and 5 bases from J, the junction kept 3 bases outside the gene matches. The V gene's germline CDR1 is SGHDT and CDR2 YYEEEE. In DNA form, the CDR3 reads TGTGCCAGCAGCTTGGAAGGCGGGGGAGATACGCAGTATTTT. As protein: CASSLEGGGDTQYF. The full variable domain, its missing parts supplied by reference TRBV5-6 and TRBJ2-3, is DAGVTQSPTHLIKTRGQQVTLRCSPKSGHDTVSWYQQALGQGPQFIFQYYEEEERQRGNFPDRFSGHQFPNYSSELNVNALLLGDSALYLCASSLEGGGDTQYFGPGTRLTVL.

As DNA, the CDR3 is TGTGCCAGCAGCCCCCCAGCCCACAGAAGAACGAAGTCAAACTACACCTTC. The encoded protein is CASSPPAHRRTKSNYTF. This rearrangement joins TRBV16 to TRBJ1-2; D remains ambiguous. Between the trimmed V and J ends, which lost 4 bases and 10 bases, there was a span of 28 bases. The CDR3 length is 17 residues. Germline values: CDR1 KGHSY, CDR2 FQNENV.

The V gene is TRBV5-1, the J gene TRBJ2-7, with 10 bases fitting TRBD1. V lost 3 bases and J lost 5; bases outside the gene matches: 8. CDR3 size: 15 residues. Germline CDR1 is SGHRS and CDR2 is YFSETQ. The CDR3 sequence is CASSSATGGFDEQYF. The CDR3 bases are TGCGCCAGCAGCTCCGCGACAGGGGGCTTCGACGAGCAGTACTTC.

This chain connects TRBV7-8 to TRBJ1-3, with 8 bases aligning to TRBD1. This CDR3 spans 15 amino acids. V shed 4 bases, J shed 4 bases, and the junction held 6 bases outside the gene matches. Germline V lookup: CDR1 SGHVS, CDR2 FQNEAQ. Written as DNA, the CDR3 is TGTGCCAGCAGCTCACAAGCAGGGGGCGGAAACACCATATATTTT. This codes for CASSSQAGGGNTIYF.

Written as DNA, the CDR3 is TGTGCCAGCAGCCAACGGGCCTACGAGCAGTACTTC. Encoded protein: CASSQRAYEQYF. This rearrangement joins TRBV16 to TRBJ2-7; D gene unclear. This CDR3 contains 12 residues. V lost 2 bases to trimming and J lost 2 bases, with 4 bases between them. The germline CDR1 and CDR2 sequences are KGHSY and FQNENV.

This chain links TRBV30 with TRBJ1-1; TRBD1 is a possible D gene (6 bases). The CDR3 consists of 14 residues. Trimming removed 1 base from V and 6 bases from J, with 15 bases in between. CDR1 and CDR2 from the germline V gene are GTSNPN and SVGIG (reference sequence). The CDR3 nucleotides are TGTGCCTGGAGTGGACGGGGCTCAGGGGCTGAAGCTTTCTTT. Residues: CAWSGRGSGAEAFF.

This rearrangement joins TRBV5-1 to TRBJ1-1; no clear D gene. Trimming removed 4 bases at V and 4 bases at J, with 14 bases between. The V gene's germline CDR1 is SGHRS and CDR2 YFSETQ. The CDR3 extends over 14 amino acids. The DNA for the CDR3 is TGCGCCAGCAGCACGGGCCTGGAGGCCACTGAAGCTTTCTTT. Translating it yields CASSTGLEATEAFF.

The V call is TRBV15, the J call TRBJ2-3, with D possibly being TRBD1 (5 bases). The germline gives CDR1 LNHNV, CDR2 YYDKDF (reference sequence). Trimming removed 1 base at V and 2 bases at J, with 7 bases between. The length of the CDR3 is 14 residues. Written as DNA, the CDR3 is TGTGCCACCAGCAGAGTAGGGGTCACAGATACGCAGTATTTT. Its translation is CATSRVGVTDTQYF.